This T cell receptor beta chain was recovered during a study of identical twins. CDR1 and CDR2 (germline): SQVTM, ANQGSEA. V was pared by 6 bases and J by 2 bases, with 7 bases between. CDR3 length: 12 residues. This clonotype was detected a few times. MiXCR, applied by TCRdb to the 5' RACE reads, yields one record per CDR3 protein. The profile covers about 700,000 distinct CDR3 sequences, with 8% to 9% appearing a single time and roughly 0.97% taken by the ten largest. This same sample was also part of a study on yellow fever vaccine responses in identical twins. Per that study: Twins reportedly appeared to share part of their vaccine T cell response while keeping part individual.

Sequencing was carried out using PBMCs. The TCR originated in a woman in her late teens or twenties in good health. The J gene is TRBJ1-4, the V gene TRBV29-1; D call uncertain. DNA for the CDR3: TGCAGCGTAAGGAGGACTAATGAAAAACTGTTTTTT. The encoded protein is CSVRRTNEKLFF.